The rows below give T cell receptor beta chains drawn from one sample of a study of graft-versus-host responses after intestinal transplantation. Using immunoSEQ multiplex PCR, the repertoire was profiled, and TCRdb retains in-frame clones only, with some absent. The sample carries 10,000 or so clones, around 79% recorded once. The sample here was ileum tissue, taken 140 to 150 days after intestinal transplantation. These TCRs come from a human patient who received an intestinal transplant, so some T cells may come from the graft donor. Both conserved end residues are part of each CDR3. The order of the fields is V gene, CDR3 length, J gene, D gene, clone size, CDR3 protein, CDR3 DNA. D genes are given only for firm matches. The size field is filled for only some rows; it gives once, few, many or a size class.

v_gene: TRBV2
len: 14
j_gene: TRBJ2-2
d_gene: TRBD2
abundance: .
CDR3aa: CASSDGLATGELFF
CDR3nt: TGTGCCAGCAGTGACGGACTAGCCACCGGGGAGCTGTTTTTT

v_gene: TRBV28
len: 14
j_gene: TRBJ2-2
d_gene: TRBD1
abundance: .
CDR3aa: CASSSQGVTGELFF
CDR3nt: TGTGCCAGCAGTTCTCAGGGGGTCACCGGGGAGCTGTTTTTT

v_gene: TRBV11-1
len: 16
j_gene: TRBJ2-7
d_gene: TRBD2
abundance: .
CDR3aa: CASSLERGLESYEQYF
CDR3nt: TGTGCCAGCAGCTTAGAGCGGGGGCTAGAGTCCTACGAGCAGTACTTC

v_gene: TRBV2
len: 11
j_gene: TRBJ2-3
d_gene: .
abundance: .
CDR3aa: CASSVRDTQYF
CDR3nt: TGTGCCAGCAGTGTTAGAGATACGCAGTATTTT

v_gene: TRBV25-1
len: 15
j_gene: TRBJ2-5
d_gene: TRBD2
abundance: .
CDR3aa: CASSEWLAGGETQYF
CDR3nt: TGTGCCAGCAGTGAATGGTTAGCGGGAGGAGAGACCCAGTACTTC

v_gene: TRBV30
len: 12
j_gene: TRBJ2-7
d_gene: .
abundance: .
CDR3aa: CAWKGVSYEQYF
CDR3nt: TGTGCCTGGAAGGGGGTCAGCTACGAGCAGTACTTC

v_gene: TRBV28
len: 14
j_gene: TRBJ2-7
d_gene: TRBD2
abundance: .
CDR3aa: CASSLLASGYEQYF
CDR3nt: TGTGCCAGCAGTTTGTTGGCTAGCGGCTACGAGCAGTACTTC

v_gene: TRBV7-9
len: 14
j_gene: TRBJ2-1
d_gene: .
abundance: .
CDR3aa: CASSLTGYAAEQFF
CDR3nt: TGTGCCAGCAGCTTAACGGGGTATGCAGCTGAGCAGTTCTTC

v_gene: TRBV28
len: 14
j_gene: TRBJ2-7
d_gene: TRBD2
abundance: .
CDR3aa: CASSFGLAVYEQYF
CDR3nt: TGTGCCAGCAGTTTCGGACTAGCGGTATACGAGCAGTACTTC

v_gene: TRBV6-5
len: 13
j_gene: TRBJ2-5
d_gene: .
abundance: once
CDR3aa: CASSPGLEETQYF
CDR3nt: TGTGCCAGCAGCCCGGGACTTGAAGAGACCCAGTACTTC

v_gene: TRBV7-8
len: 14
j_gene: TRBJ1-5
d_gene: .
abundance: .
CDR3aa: CASSYQTGEGPQHF
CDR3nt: TGTGCCAGCAGCTACCAGACAGGCGAAGGGCCCCAGCATTTT

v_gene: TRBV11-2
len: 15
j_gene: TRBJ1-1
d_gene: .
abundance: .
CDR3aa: CASSLVGQMSTEAFF
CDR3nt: TGTGCCAGCAGCTTAGTAGGACAGATGTCCACTGAAGCTTTCTTT

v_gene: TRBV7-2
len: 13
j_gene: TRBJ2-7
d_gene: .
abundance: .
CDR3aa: CASSAGRDREQYF
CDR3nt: TGTGCCAGCAGCGCTGGTCGGGATCGGGAGCAGTACTTC

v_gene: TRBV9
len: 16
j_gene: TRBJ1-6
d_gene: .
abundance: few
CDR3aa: CASSVGSGAFGSPLHF
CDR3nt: TGTGCCAGCAGCGTAGGTTCAGGTGCCTTCGGTTCACCCCTCCACTTT

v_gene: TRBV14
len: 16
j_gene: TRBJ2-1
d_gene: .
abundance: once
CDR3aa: CASSRLRGHSYNEQFF
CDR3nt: TGTGCCAGCAGCCGGCTCCGGGGTCACTCCTACAATGAGCAGTTCTTC

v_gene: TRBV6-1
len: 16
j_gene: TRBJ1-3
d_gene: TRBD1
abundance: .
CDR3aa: CASSEGTTGVGNTIYF
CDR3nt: TGTGCCAGCAGTGAAGGTACCACAGGGGTCGGAAACACCATATATTTT

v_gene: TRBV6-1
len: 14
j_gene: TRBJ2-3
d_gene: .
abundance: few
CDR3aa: CASRPGFEADTQYF
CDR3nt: TGTGCCAGCAGGCCAGGGTTCGAGGCAGATACGCAGTATTTT

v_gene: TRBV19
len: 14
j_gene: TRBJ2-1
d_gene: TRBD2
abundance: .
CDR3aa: CASGGLAAYNEQFF
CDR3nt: TGTGCCAGCGGCGGACTAGCGGCCTACAATGAGCAGTTCTTC

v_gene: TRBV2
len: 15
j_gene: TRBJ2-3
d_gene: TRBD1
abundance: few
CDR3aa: CASSPRGQGVDTQYF
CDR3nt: TGTGCCAGCAGTCCCCGCGGACAGGGGGTGGATACGCAGTATTTT

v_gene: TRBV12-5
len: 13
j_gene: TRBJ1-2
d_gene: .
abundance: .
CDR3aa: CASGLWGGEGYTF
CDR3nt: TGTGCTAGTGGTTTGTGGGGGGGGGAGGGCTACACCTTC

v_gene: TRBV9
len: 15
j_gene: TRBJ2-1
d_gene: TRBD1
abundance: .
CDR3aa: CASSQGTGGFDEQFF
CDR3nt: TGTGCCAGCAGCCAAGGGACAGGGGGCTTCGATGAGCAGTTCTTC

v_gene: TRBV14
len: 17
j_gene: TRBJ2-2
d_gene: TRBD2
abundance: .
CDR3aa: CASSQSYGTINTGELFF
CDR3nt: TGTGCCAGCAGCCAATCATACGGGACTATCAACACCGGGGAGCTGTTTTTT

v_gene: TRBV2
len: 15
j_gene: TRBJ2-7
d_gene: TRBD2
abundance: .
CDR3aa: CASSDGAGSAYEQYF
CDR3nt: TGTGCCAGCAGTGACGGAGCGGGATCAGCCTACGAGCAGTACTTC

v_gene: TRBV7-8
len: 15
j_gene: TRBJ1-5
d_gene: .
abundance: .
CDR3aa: CASSLAYQGRQPQHF
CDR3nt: TGTGCCAGCAGCTTAGCTTATCAGGGCCGGCAGCCCCAGCATTTT

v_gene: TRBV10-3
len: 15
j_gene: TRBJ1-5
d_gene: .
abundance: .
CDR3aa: CAISESQGYYQPQHF
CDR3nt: TGTGCCATCAGTGAGTCGCAGGGATACTATCAGCCCCAGCATTTT

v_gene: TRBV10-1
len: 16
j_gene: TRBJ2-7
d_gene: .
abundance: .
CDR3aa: CASSEWRDLNSYEQYF
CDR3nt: TGCGCCAGCAGTGAGTGGCGGGACTTAAATTCTTACGAGCAGTACTTC

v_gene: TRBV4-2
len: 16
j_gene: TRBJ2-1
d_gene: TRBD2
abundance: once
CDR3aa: CASSRPSGRAGNEQFF
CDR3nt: TGTGCCAGCAGCCGCCCTAGCGGGAGGGCCGGCAATGAGCAGTTCTTC

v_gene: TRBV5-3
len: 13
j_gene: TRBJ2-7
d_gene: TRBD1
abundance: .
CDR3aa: CAIRDRYSYEQYF
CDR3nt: TGTGCCATCCGGGACAGGTATTCCTACGAGCAGTACTTC

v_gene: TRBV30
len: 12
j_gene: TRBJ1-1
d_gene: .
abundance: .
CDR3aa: CAWNWGGTEAFF
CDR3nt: TGTGCCTGGAACTGGGGGGGGACTGAAGCTTTCTTT

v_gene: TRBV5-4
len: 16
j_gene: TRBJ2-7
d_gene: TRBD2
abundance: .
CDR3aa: CASSPPGLAGAGEQYF
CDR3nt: TGTGCCAGCAGCCCCCCGGGACTAGCGGGAGCGGGCGAGCAGTACTTC

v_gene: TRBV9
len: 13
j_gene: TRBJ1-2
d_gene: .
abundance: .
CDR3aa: CASSGGDPYGYTF
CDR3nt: TGTGCCAGCAGCGGCGGGGATCCCTACGGCTACACCTTC

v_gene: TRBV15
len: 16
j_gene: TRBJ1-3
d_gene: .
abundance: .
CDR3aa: CATSREGALEGNTIYF
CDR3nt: TGTGCCACCAGCAGAGAGGGGGCCTTGGAAGGAAACACCATATATTTT

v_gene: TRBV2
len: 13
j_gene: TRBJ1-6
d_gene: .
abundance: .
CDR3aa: CASGAPPGSPLHF
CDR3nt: TGTGCCAGCGGGGCCCCCCCAGGGTCACCCCTCCACTTT

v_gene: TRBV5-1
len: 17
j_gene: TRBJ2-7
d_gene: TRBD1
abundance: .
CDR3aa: CASSLAAGTVSSYEQYF
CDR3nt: TGCGCCAGCAGCTTGGCGGCAGGGACAGTGAGCTCCTACGAGCAGTACTTC

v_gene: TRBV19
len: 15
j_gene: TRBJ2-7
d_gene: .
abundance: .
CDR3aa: CASSNPTAVAYEQYF
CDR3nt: TGTGCCAGTAGTAATCCCACAGCGGTCGCCTACGAGCAGTACTTC

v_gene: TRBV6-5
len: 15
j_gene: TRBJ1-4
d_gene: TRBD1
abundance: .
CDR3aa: CASMGQGYSNEKLFF
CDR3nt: TGTGCCAGCATGGGACAGGGATATAGTAATGAAAAACTGTTTTTT

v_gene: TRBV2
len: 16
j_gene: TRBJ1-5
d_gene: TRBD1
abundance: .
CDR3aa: CASKVQGAEGHQPQHF
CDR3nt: TGTGCCAGCAAAGTACAGGGGGCGGAGGGTCATCAGCCCCAGCATTTT

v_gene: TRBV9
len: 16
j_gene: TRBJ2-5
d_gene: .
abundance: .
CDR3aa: CASSVFQGSAGETQYF
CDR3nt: TGTGCCAGCAGCGTCTTCCAGGGATCAGCGGGAGAGACCCAGTACTTC

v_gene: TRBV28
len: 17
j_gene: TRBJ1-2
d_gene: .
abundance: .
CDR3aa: CASRRGAGIEVHYGYTF
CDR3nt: TGTGCCAGCCGTCGCGGGGCAGGGATAGAGGTGCACTATGGCTACACCTTC

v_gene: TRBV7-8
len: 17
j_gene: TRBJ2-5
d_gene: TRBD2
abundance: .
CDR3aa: CASSDDWSGARGETQYF
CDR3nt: TGTGCCAGCAGCGATGACTGGAGCGGGGCCCGCGGGGAGACCCAGTACTTC

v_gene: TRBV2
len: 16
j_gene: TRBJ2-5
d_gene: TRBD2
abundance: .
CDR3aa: CASRKTSGGAGETQYF
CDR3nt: TGTGCCAGCAGAAAGACTAGCGGGGGGGCCGGAGAGACCCAGTACTTC